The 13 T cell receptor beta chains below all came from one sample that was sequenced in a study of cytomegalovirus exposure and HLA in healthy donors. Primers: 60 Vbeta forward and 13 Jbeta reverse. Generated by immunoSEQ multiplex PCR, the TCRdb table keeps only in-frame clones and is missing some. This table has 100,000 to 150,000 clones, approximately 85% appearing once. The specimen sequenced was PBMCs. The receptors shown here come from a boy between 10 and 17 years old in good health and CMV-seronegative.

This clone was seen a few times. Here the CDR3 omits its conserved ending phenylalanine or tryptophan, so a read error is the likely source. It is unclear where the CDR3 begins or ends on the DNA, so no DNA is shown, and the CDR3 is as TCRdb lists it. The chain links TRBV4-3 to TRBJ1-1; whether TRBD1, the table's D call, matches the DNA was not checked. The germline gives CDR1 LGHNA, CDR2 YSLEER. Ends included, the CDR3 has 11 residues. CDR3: CASSQGCQGGR.

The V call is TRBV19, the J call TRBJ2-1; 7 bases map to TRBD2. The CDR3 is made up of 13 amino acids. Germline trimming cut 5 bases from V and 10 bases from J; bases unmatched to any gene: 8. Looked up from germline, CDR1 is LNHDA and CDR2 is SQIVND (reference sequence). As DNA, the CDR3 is TGTGCCAGTAGTGCCAACGTCGGGGGGGAGCAGTTCTTC. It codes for CASSANVGGEQFF.

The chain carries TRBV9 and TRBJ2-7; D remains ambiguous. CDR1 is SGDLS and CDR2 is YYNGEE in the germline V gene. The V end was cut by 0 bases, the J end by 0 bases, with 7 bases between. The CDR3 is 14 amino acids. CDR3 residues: CASSVDTSSYEQYF. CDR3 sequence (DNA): TGTGCCAGCAGCGTAGATACAAGCTCCTACGAGCAGTACTTC.

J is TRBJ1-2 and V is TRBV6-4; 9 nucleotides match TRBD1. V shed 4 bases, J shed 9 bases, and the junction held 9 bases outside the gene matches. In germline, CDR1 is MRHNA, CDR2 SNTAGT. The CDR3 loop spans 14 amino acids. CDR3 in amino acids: CASSAGTGSLSYTF. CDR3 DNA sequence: TGTGCCAGCAGTGCCGGGACAGGGAGTCTAAGCTACACCTTC.

DNA for the CDR3: TGTGCCAGCAGCCGTACTAGCGGATTCACAGATACGCAGTATTTT. As protein: CASSRTSGFTDTQYF. The chain couples TRBV14 to TRBJ2-3, with 8 bases fitting TRBD2. Germline V gene sequence: CDR1 SGHDN, CDR2 FVKESK. V was pared by 4 bases and J by 2 bases, with 5 bases of the junction left unmatched. The CDR3 has 15 amino acids.

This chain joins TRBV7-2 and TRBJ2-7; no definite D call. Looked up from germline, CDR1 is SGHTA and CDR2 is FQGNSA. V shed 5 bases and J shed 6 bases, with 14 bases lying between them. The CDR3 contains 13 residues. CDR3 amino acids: CASSPTRPGEQYF. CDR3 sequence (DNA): TGTGCCAGCAGCCCCACCCGACCGGGCGAGCAGTACTTC.

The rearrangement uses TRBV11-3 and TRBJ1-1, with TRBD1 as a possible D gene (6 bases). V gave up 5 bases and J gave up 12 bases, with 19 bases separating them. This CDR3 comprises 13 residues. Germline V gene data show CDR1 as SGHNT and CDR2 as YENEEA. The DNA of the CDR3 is TGTGCCAGCAGCCCAGGGGCCACAGCCAAAACTTTCTTT. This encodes CASSPGATAKTFF.

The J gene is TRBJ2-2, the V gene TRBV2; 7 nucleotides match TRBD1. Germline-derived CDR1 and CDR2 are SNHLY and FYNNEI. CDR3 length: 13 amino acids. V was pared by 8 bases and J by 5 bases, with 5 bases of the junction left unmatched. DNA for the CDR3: TGTGCCAGCGGTCAACAGGGGACCGGGGAGCTGTTTTTT. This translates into CASGQQGTGELFF.

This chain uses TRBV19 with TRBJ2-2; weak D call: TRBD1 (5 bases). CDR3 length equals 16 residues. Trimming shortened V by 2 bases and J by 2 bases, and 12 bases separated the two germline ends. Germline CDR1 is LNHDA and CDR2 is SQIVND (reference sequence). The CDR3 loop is CASSITSGINTGELFF. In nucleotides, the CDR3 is TGTGCCAGTAGTATAACGTCAGGGATCAACACCGGGGAGCTGTTTTTT. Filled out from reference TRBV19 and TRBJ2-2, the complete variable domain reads DGGITQSPKYLFRKEGQNVTLSCEQNLNHDAMYWYRQDPGQGLRLIYYSQIVNDFQKGDIAEGYSVSREKKESFPLTVTSAQKNPTAFYLCASSITSGINTGELFFGEGSRLTVL.

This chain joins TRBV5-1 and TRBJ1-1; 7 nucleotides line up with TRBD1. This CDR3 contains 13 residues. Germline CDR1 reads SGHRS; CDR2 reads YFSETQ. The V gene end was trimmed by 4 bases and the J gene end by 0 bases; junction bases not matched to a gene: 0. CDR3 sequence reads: CASSGQVNTEAFF. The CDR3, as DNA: TGCGCCAGCAGCGGACAGGTGAACACTGAAGCTTTCTTT.

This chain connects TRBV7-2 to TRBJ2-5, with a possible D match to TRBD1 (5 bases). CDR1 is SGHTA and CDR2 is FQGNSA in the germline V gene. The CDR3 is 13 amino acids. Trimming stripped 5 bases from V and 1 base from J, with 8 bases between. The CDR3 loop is CASSRQIQETQYF. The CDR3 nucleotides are TGTGCCAGCAGCCGACAGATCCAAGAGACCCAGTACTTC.

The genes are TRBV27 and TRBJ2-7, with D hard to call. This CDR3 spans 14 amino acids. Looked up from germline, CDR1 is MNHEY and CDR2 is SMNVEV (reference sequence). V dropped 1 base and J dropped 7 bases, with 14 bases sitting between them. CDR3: CASSLYPPSVEQYF. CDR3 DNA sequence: TGTGCCAGCAGTTTATATCCTCCTTCCGTGGAGCAGTACTTC.

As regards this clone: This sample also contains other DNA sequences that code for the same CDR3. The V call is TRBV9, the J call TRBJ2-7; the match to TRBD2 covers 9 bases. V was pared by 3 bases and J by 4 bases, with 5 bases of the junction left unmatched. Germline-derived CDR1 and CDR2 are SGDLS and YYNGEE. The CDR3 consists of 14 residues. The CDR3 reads CASSGGTSSYEQYF. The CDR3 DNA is TGTGCCAGCAGCGGAGGGACTAGCTCATACGAGCAGTACTTC.